Following are 17 T cell receptor beta chains from one sample sequenced in a study of blood T cell repertoires in COVID-19. Clones were sequenced by immunoSEQ multiplex PCR, and TCRdb holds only the in-frame ones, with some missing. The sample yields about 210,000 clones, roughly four fifths seen once. The specimen was peripheral blood. The receptors here all came from a woman in her seventies with COVID-19, enrolled during active disease.

This sequence joins TRBV7-2 and TRBJ2-3, with 10 bases lining up with TRBD2. The CDR3 consists of 18 residues. V lost 4 bases and J lost 6; bases outside the gene matches: 16. The germline V gene has CDR1 SGHTA and CDR2 FQGNSA. The CDR3 nucleotides are TGTGCCAGCAGCTACCTAGCGGGAGTCCCCAATAGTCGGGATACGCAGTATTTT. This encodes CASSYLAGVPNSRDTQYF.

This sequence joins TRBV2 and TRBJ2-3; 8 nucleotides line up with TRBD2. Germline lookup yields CDR1 SNHLY and CDR2 FYNNEI. This CDR3 has 17 amino acids. The V gene end was trimmed by 8 bases and the J gene end by 0 bases; junction bases not matched to a gene: 13. CDR3 nucleotide sequence: TGTGCCAGCCTACCCCCCACTAGCGGATCTAGCACAGATACGCAGTATTTT. This gives the protein CASLPPTSGSSTDTQYF.

This chain joins TRBV5-1 and TRBJ2-2, with 7 bases matching TRBD1. This CDR3 has 17 residues. Trimming took 1 base from V and 3 from J; bases not matched to a gene: 9. Germline CDR1 reads SGHRS; CDR2 reads YFSETQ. This CDR3 reads CASSLLPQGMDTGELFF. CDR3 DNA: TGCGCCAGCAGCTTGCTTCCACAGGGGATGGACACCGGGGAGCTGTTTTTT.

V usage is TRBV28 and J usage is TRBJ2-1, with 7 bases that match TRBD1. The V gene's germline CDR1 is MDHEN and CDR2 SYDVKM. The CDR3 has 15 amino acids. The ends lost 2 bases at V and 5 bases at J; junction bases unmatched: 6. DNA of the CDR3: TGTGCCAGCAGTTTAAGGGGGACAGCAAACAATGAGCAGTTCTTC. Protein product: CASSLRGTANNEQFF.

The chain uses TRBV5-1 and TRBJ2-3, with D perhaps TRBD2 (6 bases). From germline, CDR1 is SGHRS and CDR2 YFSETQ. V shed 4 bases and J shed 0 bases, with 15 bases lying between them. The length of the CDR3 is 16 residues. The CDR3 sequence: CASSQTSTLSTDTQYF. The CDR3, as DNA: TGCGCCAGCAGCCAGACTAGTACGCTTAGCACAGATACGCAGTATTTT.

The rearrangement joins TRBV9 to TRBJ2-1, with 10 bases matching TRBD2. Germline CDR1 and CDR2: SGDLS and YYNGEE. The CDR3 has 19 residues. V gave up 0 bases and J gave up 0 bases; unmatched junction bases: 9. For the CDR3, the DNA is TGTGCCAGCAGCGTAGACTCTAGCGGGAGCCTAAGCTCCTACAATGAGCAGTTCTTC. It is translated as CASSVDSSGSLSSYNEQFF. Complete variable domain (other parts from reference TRBV9 and TRBJ2-1): DSGVTQTPKHLITATGQRVTLRCSPRSGDLSVYWYQQSLDQGLQFLIQYYNGEERAKGNILERFSAQQFPDLHSELNLSSLELGDSALYFCASSVDSSGSLSSYNEQFFGPGTRLTVL.

This clone came up many times. The chain links TRBV5-5 to TRBJ2-1; tentatively, D is TRBD1 (6 bases). CDR3 length: 16 residues. Germline CDR1 and CDR2: SGHKS and YYEKEE (reference sequence). Trimming left V 1 base short and J 3 bases short, with 14 bases between. CDR3 in amino acids: CASSLLITGLYNEQFF. The DNA of the CDR3 is TGTGCCAGCAGCTTGTTGATAACAGGGCTCTACAATGAGCAGTTCTTC. Supplemented by reference TRBV5-5 and TRBJ2-1, the full variable domain reads DAGVTQSPTHLIKTRGQQVTLRCSPISGHKSVSWYQQVLGQGPQFIFQYYEKEERGRGNFPDRFSARQFPNYSSELNVNALLLGDSALYLCASSLLITGLYNEQFFGPGTRLTVL.

This clone was observed a handful of times. V usage is TRBV5-1 and J usage is TRBJ1-1, with 7 nucleotides matching TRBD1. Germline V lookup: CDR1 SGHRS, CDR2 YFSETQ. With V trimmed by 3 bases and J by 7 bases, 3 bases remained unmatched. The CDR3 covers 12 residues. The CDR3 DNA reads TGCGCCAGCAGCTCCTCAGGGGGTGAAGCTTTCTTT. This gives the protein CASSSSGGEAFF.

The chain recombines TRBV6-5 with TRBJ1-1, with 7 bases identical to TRBD1. CDR3 length: 14 residues. CDR1 is MNHEY, CDR2 SVGAGI, per germline. V dropped 7 bases and J dropped 1; count of bases not matched to a gene: 6. CDR3 DNA sequence: TGTGCCAGCATTAACAGGGGCGGGAACACTGAAGCTTTCTTT. Amino acids: CASINRGGNTEAFF.

The chain joins TRBV5-1 to TRBJ1-3; D gene ambiguous. V lost 0 bases and J lost 0, with 7 bases in between. The length of the CDR3 is 15 residues. Germline assignment: CDR1 SGHRS and CDR2 YFSETQ. CDR3: CASSLGTRSGNTIYF. Written as DNA, the CDR3 is TGCGCCAGCAGCTTGGGGACTCGCTCTGGAAACACCATATATTTT.

This clone has just one count. This chain's CDR3 is CASSRKGANTGELFF. The CDR3 DNA is TGTGCCAGCAGTAGAAAGGGGGCGAACACCGGGGAGCTGTTTTTT. This rearrangement joins TRBV6-5 to TRBJ2-2, with D perhaps TRBD1 (6 bases). Germline V gene data show CDR1 as MNHEY and CDR2 as SVGAGI. This CDR3 contains 15 residues. V was pared by 5 bases and J by 0 bases, with 10 bases between.

The J gene is TRBJ2-3, the V gene TRBV6-5; D unresolved. Germline V lookup: CDR1 MNHEY, CDR2 SVGAGI. The CDR3 consists of 11 residues. Trimming shortened V by 2 bases and J by 5 bases, and 2 bases separated the two germline ends. CDR3 protein: CASSYLDTQYF. In nucleotides, the CDR3 is TGTGCCAGCAGTTACCTAGATACGCAGTATTTT.

This chain joins TRBV7-9 and TRBJ1-1; D uncertain. CDR1 and CDR2 from the germline V gene are SEHNR and FQNEAQ (reference sequence). V dropped 2 bases and J dropped 0 bases, with 4 bases sitting between them. This CDR3 is built from 13 residues. CDR3 loop: CASSLIMNTEAFF. The CDR3 DNA sequence: TGTGCCAGCAGCTTAATAATGAACACTGAAGCTTTCTTT. Variable domain in full (rest from reference TRBV7-9 and TRBJ1-1): DTGVSQNPRHKITKRGQNVTFRCDPISEHNRLYWYRQTLGQGPEFLTYFQNEAQLEKSRLLSDRFSAERPKGSFSTLEIQRTEQGDSAMYLCASSLIMNTEAFFGQGTRLTVV.

Concerning this clone itself: The sample carries other DNA sequences with the same CDR3. CDR3 DNA sequence: TGCGCCAGCAGCCAAGATAGAGGTAGCAATCAGCCCCAGCATTTT. It encodes CASSQDRGSNQPQHF. The chain is built from TRBV4-3 and TRBJ1-5; unclear D gene. Germline V gives CDR1 LGHNA, CDR2 YSLEER. V was cut by 0 bases and J by 0 bases, with 6 bases left in between. This CDR3 has 15 residues.

Only a few counts were recorded for this clone. This sequence joins TRBV27 and TRBJ2-7; no clear D gene. This CDR3 spans 13 amino acids. V gave up 3 bases and J gave up 5 bases, with 11 bases separating them. Germline V CDR1 and CDR2: MNHEY, SMNVEV (reference sequence). The CDR3 DNA reads as TGTGCCAGCAGTTTGGCCCCCATCCACGAGCAGTACTTC. As protein: CASSLAPIHEQYF.

This clone has just a few counts. The V and J genes are TRBV3-1 (or the pseudogene TRBV3-2) and TRBJ1-1, with D unclear. V was shortened by 1 base and J by 6 bases, with 9 bases between the two germline ends. This CDR3 contains 13 residues. Germline V gene data show CDR1 as LGHDT and CDR2 as YNNKEL (reference sequence). The CDR3 spells CASSQVAESEAFF. DNA for the CDR3: TGTGCCAGCAGCCAAGTGGCGGAGTCTGAAGCTTTCTTT.

The CDR3 DNA reads as TGTGCCAGCACCCCGACAGGGGGTTATCCTGAAGAGACCCAGTACTTC. Encoded protein: CASTPTGGYPEETQYF. This chain joins TRBV7-9 and TRBJ2-5; 9 bases fit TRBD1. J was trimmed by 3 bases and V by 7 bases; bases with no gene match: 12. The CDR3 consists of 16 residues. Germline V gene data show CDR1 as SEHNR and CDR2 as FQNEAQ (reference sequence).